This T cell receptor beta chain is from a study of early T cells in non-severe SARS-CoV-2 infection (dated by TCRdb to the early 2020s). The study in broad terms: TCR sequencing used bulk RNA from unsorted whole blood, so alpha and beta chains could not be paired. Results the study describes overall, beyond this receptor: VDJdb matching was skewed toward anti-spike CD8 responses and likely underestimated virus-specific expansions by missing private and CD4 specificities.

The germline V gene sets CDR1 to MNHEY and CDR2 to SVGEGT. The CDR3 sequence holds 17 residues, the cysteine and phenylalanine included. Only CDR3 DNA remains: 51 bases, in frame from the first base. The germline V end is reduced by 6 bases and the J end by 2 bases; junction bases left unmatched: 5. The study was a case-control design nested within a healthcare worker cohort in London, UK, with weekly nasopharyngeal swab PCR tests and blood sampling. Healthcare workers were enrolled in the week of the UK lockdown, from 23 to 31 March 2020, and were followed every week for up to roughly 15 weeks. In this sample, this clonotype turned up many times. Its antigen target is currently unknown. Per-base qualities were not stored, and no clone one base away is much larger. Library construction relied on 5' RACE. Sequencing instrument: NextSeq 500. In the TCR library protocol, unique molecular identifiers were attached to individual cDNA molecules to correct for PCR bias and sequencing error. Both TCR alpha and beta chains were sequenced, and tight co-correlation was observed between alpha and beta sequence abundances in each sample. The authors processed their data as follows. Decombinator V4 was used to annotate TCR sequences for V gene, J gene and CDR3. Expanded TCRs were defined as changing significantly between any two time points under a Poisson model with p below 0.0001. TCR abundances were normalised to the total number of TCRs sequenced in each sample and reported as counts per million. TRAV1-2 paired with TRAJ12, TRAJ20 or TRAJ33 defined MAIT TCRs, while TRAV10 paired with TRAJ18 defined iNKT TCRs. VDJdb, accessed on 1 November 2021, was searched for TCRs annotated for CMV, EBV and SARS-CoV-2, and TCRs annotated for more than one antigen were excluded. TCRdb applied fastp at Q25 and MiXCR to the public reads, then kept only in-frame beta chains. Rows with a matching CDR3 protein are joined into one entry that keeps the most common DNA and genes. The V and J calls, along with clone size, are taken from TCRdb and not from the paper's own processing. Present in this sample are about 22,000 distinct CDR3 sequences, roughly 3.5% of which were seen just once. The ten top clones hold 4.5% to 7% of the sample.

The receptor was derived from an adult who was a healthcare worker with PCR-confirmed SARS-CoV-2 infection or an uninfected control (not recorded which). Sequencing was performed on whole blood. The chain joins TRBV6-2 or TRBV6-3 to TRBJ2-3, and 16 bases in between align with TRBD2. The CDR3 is CASRPGLAGGITDTQYF. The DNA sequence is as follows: TGTGCCAGCAGGCCGGGACTAGCGGGAGGGATCACAGATACGCAGTATTTT.